The clone carrying this T cell receptor beta chain has only a few counts. Germline CDR1 reads MGHRA; CDR2 reads YSYEKL. The V and J ends lost 1 base and 5 bases respectively, with 14 bases between them. This CDR3 spans 15 amino acids. The sample belongs to a study of blood T cell repertoires in COVID-19. Study in general: Material from acute and convalescent COVID-19 was sourced from the United States, Italy and Spain. Sample material is recorded as cDNA or gDNA derived from T cells, B-cell-depleted T cells, or PBMCs.

The Seattle patients, enrolled during active infection, were followed longitudinally. The repertoire was sequenced with immunoSEQ multiplex PCR; TCRdb's copy has only in-frame clones and lacks some. The data show approximately 160,000 clones, more than 85% seen once. J is TRBJ2-5 and V is TRBV4-1, with D perhaps TRBD1 (5 bases). What was sequenced was peripheral blood. The sequence was collected from a man between 60 and 75 years old with COVID-19, enrolled during active disease. This CDR3 is CASSQADRRVETQYF. In DNA, the CDR3 is TGCGCCAGCAGCCAAGCGGATCGCAGGGTGGAGACCCAGTACTTC.